This T cell receptor (beta chain) was profiled in a study of OX40 agonist ivuxolimab in advanced cancers. General study findings and limits: In CD8+ T cells, expanded clones were on average more numerous than in CD4+.

With 5 bases removed from V and 1 base from J, the gap between germline ends came to 17 bases. The CDR3 is 17 amino acids. Germline V lookup: CDR1 MNHNS, CDR2 SASEGT. Points on this clone: The antigen is undetermined.

Here immunoSEQ multiplex PCR was the method, and the copy in TCRdb shows in-frame clones only, minus some. The table includes some 44,000 clones, approximately 84% detected once. This TCR came from an adult with an advanced solid tumor such as melanoma, head and neck, liver or kidney cancer. Source: CD4+ or CD8+ T cells sorted from blood, taken in a trial of the OX40 agonist ivuxolimab. The chain has TRBV6-1 and TRBJ2-2; D may match TRBD1 or TRBD2 (6 bases each). The CDR3 DNA reads TGTGCCAGCAGTAAAGGCCCCAGGGGAGGGAACACCGGGGAGCTGTTTTTT. Translating gives CASSKGPRGGNTGELFF.